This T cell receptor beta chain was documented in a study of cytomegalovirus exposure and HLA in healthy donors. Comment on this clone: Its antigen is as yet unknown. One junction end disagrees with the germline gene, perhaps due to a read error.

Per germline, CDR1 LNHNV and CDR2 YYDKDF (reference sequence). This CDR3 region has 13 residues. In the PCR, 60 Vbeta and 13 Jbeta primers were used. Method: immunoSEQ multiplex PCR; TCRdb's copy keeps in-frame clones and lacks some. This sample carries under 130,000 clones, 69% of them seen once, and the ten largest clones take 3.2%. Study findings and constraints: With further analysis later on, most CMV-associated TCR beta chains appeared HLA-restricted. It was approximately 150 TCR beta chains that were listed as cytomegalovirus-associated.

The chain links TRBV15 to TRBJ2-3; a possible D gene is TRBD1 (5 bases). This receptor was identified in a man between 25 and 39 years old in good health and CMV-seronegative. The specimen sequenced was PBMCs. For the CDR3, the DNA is TGTGCCACCAGCAGGATAGAACAGGTACCCCCGGATTTT. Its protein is CATSRIEQVPPDF.